A selection of T cell receptor beta chains follows, all from one sample in a study of CD8 T cells in Susac syndrome. TCRdb re-called the immunoSEQ multiplex PCR reads through MiXCR, storing one row per CDR3 protein. The sample shows about 82,000 distinct CDR3 sequences, 96% of them seen only once. Sequencing was performed on CD8+ T cells from PBMCs. The receptors stem from a human donor with Susac syndrome. The CDR3 runs from the conserved cysteine through the conserved F or W. A D gene is named only where the DNA matches it firmly. Rows give clone size only sometimes, using once, few, many, or a class for an expanded clone.

cdr3_length: 12
d_call: .
v_call: TRBV28
clone_size: .
j_call: TRBJ2-1
cdr3_nt: TGTGCCAGCAGTCCCCAGTTCAATGAGCAGTTCTTC
cdr3_aa: CASSPQFNEQFF

cdr3_length: 12
d_call: .
v_call: TRBV7-9
clone_size: .
j_call: TRBJ2-7
cdr3_nt: TGTGCCAGCAGCTTAGAATCAACCGAGCAGTACTTC
cdr3_aa: CASSLESTEQYF

cdr3_length: 14
d_call: .
v_call: TRBV4-2
clone_size: .
j_call: TRBJ2-3
cdr3_nt: TGTGCCAGCAGCCCAGCCGACGGGACAGATACGCAGTATTTT
cdr3_aa: CASSPADGTDTQYF

cdr3_length: 14
d_call: TRBD1
v_call: TRBV30
clone_size: .
j_call: TRBJ1-1
cdr3_nt: TGTGCCTGGAGCCGGGACAGGGAGTTTGGGGAAGCTTTCTTT
cdr3_aa: CAWSRDREFGEAFF

cdr3_length: 15
d_call: .
v_call: TRBV30
clone_size: .
j_call: TRBJ2-6
cdr3_nt: TGTGCCTGGAGTGTACTGCCCTTCGGGGCCAACGTCCTGACTTTC
cdr3_aa: CAWSVLPFGANVLTF

cdr3_length: 14
d_call: .
v_call: TRBV28
clone_size: .
j_call: TRBJ2-4
cdr3_nt: TGTGCCAGCAGTTTACAGGGGGCCAAAAACATTCAGTACTTC
cdr3_aa: CASSLQGAKNIQYF

cdr3_length: 13
d_call: .
v_call: TRBV15
clone_size: .
j_call: TRBJ1-5
cdr3_nt: TGTGCCACCAGCAGAGATAGAGGTCAGCCCCAGCATTTT
cdr3_aa: CATSRDRGQPQHF

cdr3_length: 15
d_call: TRBD1
v_call: TRBV20-1
clone_size: .
j_call: TRBJ2-4
cdr3_nt: TGCAGTGCTAGCGGGACAGTCCTAGCCAAAAACATTCAGTACTTC
cdr3_aa: CSASGTVLAKNIQYF

cdr3_length: 13
d_call: .
v_call: TRBV5-1
clone_size: .
j_call: TRBJ2-5
cdr3_nt: TGCGCCAGCAGCACAGGGAACCAAGAGACCCAGTACTTC
cdr3_aa: CASSTGNQETQYF

cdr3_length: 15
d_call: .
v_call: TRBV5-1
clone_size: .
j_call: TRBJ1-5
cdr3_nt: TGCGCCAGCAGCTTGGGGCCCACGGGTGATCAGCCCCAGCATTTT
cdr3_aa: CASSLGPTGDQPQHF

cdr3_length: 14
d_call: TRBD1
v_call: TRBV5-6
clone_size: .
j_call: TRBJ2-1
cdr3_nt: TGTGCCAGCAGGAACAGGGGAACCTACAATGAGCAGTTCTTC
cdr3_aa: CASRNRGTYNEQFF

cdr3_length: 15
d_call: .
v_call: TRBV30
clone_size: once
j_call: TRBJ2-6
cdr3_nt: TGTGCCTGGAGTGTACACCTGACTGGGGCCAACGTCCTGACTTTC
cdr3_aa: CAWSVHLTGANVLTF

cdr3_length: 14
d_call: TRBD1
v_call: TRBV2
clone_size: few
j_call: TRBJ1-6
cdr3_nt: TGTGCCAGCAGGACGACAGGGAATAATTCACCCCTCCACTTT
cdr3_aa: CASRTTGNNSPLHF

cdr3_length: 19
d_call: TRBD1
v_call: TRBV4-1
clone_size: .
j_call: TRBJ1-4
cdr3_nt: TGCGCCAGCAGCCAAGACACGACAGGGGTGGCGAGGTTTGATGAAAAACTGTTTTTT
cdr3_aa: CASSQDTTGVARFDEKLFF

cdr3_length: 13
d_call: .
v_call: TRBV7-9
clone_size: .
j_call: TRBJ1-1
cdr3_nt: TGTGCCAGCAGCCCCCCAGGGGCCAACCCAATCACCTTT
cdr3_aa: CASSPPGANPITF

cdr3_length: 14
d_call: .
v_call: TRBV5-1
clone_size: .
j_call: TRBJ2-3
cdr3_nt: TGCGCCAGCAGCCTGGCAACTTACACAGATACGCAGTATTTT
cdr3_aa: CASSLATYTDTQYF

cdr3_length: 15
d_call: .
v_call: TRBV20-1
clone_size: .
j_call: TRBJ2-1
cdr3_nt: TGCAGTGCTGGATCCCGGGCCATTACCCCCAATGAGCAGTTCTTC
cdr3_aa: CSAGSRAITPNEQFF

cdr3_length: 12
d_call: .
v_call: TRBV7-6
clone_size: .
j_call: TRBJ1-5
cdr3_nt: TGTGCCAGCAGCTTAGTTGGCGGGCCCCAGCATTTT
cdr3_aa: CASSLVGGPQHF

cdr3_length: 15
d_call: .
v_call: TRBV12-3/TRBV12-4
clone_size: .
j_call: TRBJ2-6
cdr3_nt: TGTGCCAGCAGCCTGAGTTCTACGGGGGCCAACGTCCTGACTTTC
cdr3_aa: CASSLSSTGANVLTF

cdr3_length: 15
d_call: .
v_call: TRBV5-1
clone_size: .
j_call: TRBJ2-7
cdr3_nt: TGCGCCAGCAGCCTAGGGGGAGGGAATTCCTACGAGCAGTACTTC
cdr3_aa: CASSLGGGNSYEQYF

cdr3_length: 14
d_call: TRBD1
v_call: TRBV11-2
clone_size: .
j_call: TRBJ1-4
cdr3_nt: TGTGCCAGCAGCTTTGGGACAGGGCGGGAAAAACTGTTTTTT
cdr3_aa: CASSFGTGREKLFF

cdr3_length: 15
d_call: .
v_call: TRBV9
clone_size: .
j_call: TRBJ1-1
cdr3_nt: TGTGCCAGCAGCTCGTCTCGGGGGGCAGGCACTGAAGCTTTCTTT
cdr3_aa: CASSSSRGAGTEAFF

cdr3_length: 15
d_call: .
v_call: TRBV28
clone_size: .
j_call: TRBJ1-5
cdr3_nt: TGTGCCAGCAGCAAGAGGACACATAGCAATCAGCCCCAGCATTTT
cdr3_aa: CASSKRTHSNQPQHF

cdr3_length: 13
d_call: .
v_call: TRBV20-1
clone_size: .
j_call: TRBJ2-1
cdr3_nt: TGCAGTGCGGGGGGTCCTGCAAACAATGAGCAGTTCTTC
cdr3_aa: CSAGGPANNEQFF

cdr3_length: 13
d_call: .
v_call: TRBV29-1
clone_size: .
j_call: TRBJ2-7
cdr3_nt: TGCAGCGTTCAGGGGGGGGGAGGCTACGAGCAGTACTTC
cdr3_aa: CSVQGGGGYEQYF

cdr3_length: 12
d_call: .
v_call: TRBV14
clone_size: once
j_call: TRBJ2-1
cdr3_nt: TGTGCCAGCAGCCAAGTATCCCACGAGCAGTTCTTC
cdr3_aa: CASSQVSHEQFF

cdr3_length: 14
d_call: TRBD1
v_call: TRBV6-5
clone_size: .
j_call: TRBJ1-1
cdr3_nt: TGTGCCAGCAGGACGGGTACAGGGGTCACTGAAGCTTTCTTT
cdr3_aa: CASRTGTGVTEAFF

cdr3_length: 13
d_call: .
v_call: TRBV3-1
clone_size: .
j_call: TRBJ1-1
cdr3_nt: TGTGCCAGCAGCCAAGATGGTCAGATCGAAGCTTTCTTT
cdr3_aa: CASSQDGQIEAFF

cdr3_length: 13
d_call: .
v_call: TRBV6-5
clone_size: few
j_call: TRBJ2-5
cdr3_nt: TGTGCCAGCAGTTACCCAGGGTTGGAGACCCAGTACTTC
cdr3_aa: CASSYPGLETQYF

cdr3_length: 15
d_call: .
v_call: TRBV19
clone_size: .
j_call: TRBJ2-2
cdr3_nt: TGTGCCAGTACTAAGGGCCCGGAGGGGGCCGGGGAGCTGTTTTTT
cdr3_aa: CASTKGPEGAGELFF

cdr3_length: 15
d_call: TRBD2
v_call: TRBV12-5
clone_size: .
j_call: TRBJ2-5
cdr3_nt: TGTGCTAGTGGTTTACTAGCGGGGGGACAAGAGACCCAGTACTTC
cdr3_aa: CASGLLAGGQETQYF

cdr3_length: 13
d_call: .
v_call: TRBV29-1
clone_size: .
j_call: TRBJ2-2
cdr3_nt: TGCAGCGTTGATAACACTTACACCGGGGAGCTGTTTTTT
cdr3_aa: CSVDNTYTGELFF

cdr3_length: 17
d_call: TRBD2
v_call: TRBV11-3
clone_size: .
j_call: TRBJ2-3
cdr3_nt: TGTGCCAGCAGCTTAGATCCAGCGGGGGGGCTTCAAGATACGCAGTATTTT
cdr3_aa: CASSLDPAGGLQDTQYF

cdr3_length: 16
d_call: TRBD2
v_call: TRBV18
clone_size: .
j_call: TRBJ2-7
cdr3_nt: TGTGCCAGCTCACCACGAGGTAGCGGGGCCTCCTACGAGCAGTACTTC
cdr3_aa: CASSPRGSGASYEQYF

cdr3_length: 12
d_call: .
v_call: TRBV29-1
clone_size: .
j_call: TRBJ1-5
cdr3_nt: TGCAGCGGTAGAAATAGCAATCAGCCCCAGCATTTT
cdr3_aa: CSGRNSNQPQHF